Listed here are 21 T cell receptor beta chains from one sample, sequenced in a study of blood T cell repertoires in COVID-19. Sequencing was performed with immunoSEQ multiplex PCR; in TCRdb, only in-frame clones are kept and a portion is missing. The table has approximately 330,000 clones, just over 85% seen once. Sequenced sample: PBMCs or T cells enriched from blood (not recorded which). Receptors originate from a woman between 40 and 55 years old with acute COVID-19.

This clone occurred once. This chain connects TRBV7-9 to TRBJ2-3; TRBD2 matches 15 bases. Germline assignment: CDR1 SEHNR and CDR2 FQNEAQ (reference sequence). The CDR3 spans 18 residues. V lost 3 bases, J lost 0 bases, and 4 bases stayed unmatched. The CDR3, as DNA: TGTGCCAGCAGCTTGCTCGGACTAGCGGGAGGGAGCACAGATACGCAGTATTTT. Its protein product is CASSLLGLAGGSTDTQYF.

This clone is a singleton in its sample. The gene calls are TRBV10-3 and TRBJ1-5, with 11 positions matching TRBD1. Germline assignment: CDR1 ENHRY and CDR2 SYGVKD. The CDR3 has 16 amino acids. The V and J ends lost 6 bases and 9 bases, in that order; junction bases with no gene match: 13. The CDR3 spells CAISQTGTGGLGPQHF. Here the CDR3 DNA reads TGTGCCATCAGCCAAACCGGGACAGGGGGATTGGGGCCCCAGCATTTT.

The chain joins TRBV7-2 to TRBJ1-2, with 9 bases that match TRBD1. With V trimmed by 2 bases and J by 4 bases, 14 bases remained unmatched. Germline V lookup: CDR1 SGHTA, CDR2 FQGNSA. This CDR3 contains 18 residues. CDR3 sequence (DNA): TGTGCCAGCAGCTTACCCCGGGACAGGGTTCCCCGGGTCTATGGCTACACCTTC. Its translation: CASSLPRDRVPRVYGYTF. Based on the CDR3 plus reference TRBV7-2 and TRBJ1-2, the full variable domain is GAGVSQSPSNKVTEKGKDVELRCDPISGHTALYWYRQSLGQGLEFLIYFQGNSAPDKSGLPSDRFSAERTGGSVSTLTIQRTQQEDSAVYLCASSLPRDRVPRVYGYTFGSGTRLTVV.

As DNA, the CDR3 is TGTGCCAGCAGCTTGGACAGGGTGGACGAGCAGTACTTC. Protein product: CASSLDRVDEQYF. The rearrangement joins TRBV7-2 to TRBJ2-7; the match to TRBD1 covers 8 bases. Germline lookup yields CDR1 SGHTA and CDR2 FQGNSA. Trimming took 3 bases from V and 5 from J; bases not matched to a gene: 3. The CDR3 spans 13 residues. The full variable domain, with the rest looked up from reference TRBV7-2 and TRBJ2-7, is GAGVSQSPSNKVTEKGKDVELRCDPISGHTALYWYRQSLGQGLEFLIYFQGNSAPDKSGLPSDRFSAERTGGSVSTLTIQRTQQEDSAVYLCASSLDRVDEQYFGPGTRLTVT.

The chain uses TRBV21-1 and TRBJ1-6; the table's D call, TRBD1, was not checked against the DNA. TRBV21-1 is noted as a pseudogene. This CDR3 comprises 19 residues. The CDR3 DNA sequence: TGTGCCAGCAGCAAAAAAATCCCCCACTTTGGACAGAATAATTCACCCCTCCACTTT. It codes for CASSKKIPHFGQNNSPLHF.

The chain uses TRBV21-1 and TRBJ1-1; TRBD1, the table's D call, lacks a check against the DNA. TRBV21-1 is annotated as a pseudogene. CDR3 length: 14 amino acids. The CDR3 nucleotides are TGTGCCAGCAGCAATGTAGGGGGGAACACTGAAGCTTTCTTT. It yields the protein CASSNVGGNTEAFF.

This clone was recorded once. The chain is built from TRBV5-1 and TRBJ1-1; the D is unclear. Germline CDR1 and CDR2: SGHRS and YFSETQ. Trimming stripped 3 bases from V and 1 base from J, with 22 bases between. This CDR3 comprises 18 residues. The CDR3 reads CASSSSLSKTGKNTEAFF. DNA of the CDR3: TGCGCCAGCAGCTCGAGTTTATCCAAGACGGGAAAGAACACTGAAGCTTTCTTT.

The chain is built from TRBV5-8 and TRBJ1-5; D might be TRBD1 (6 bases). V gave up 0 bases and J gave up 0 bases, with 22 bases separating them. In germline, CDR1 is SGHTS, CDR2 YDEGEE. This CDR3 contains 20 residues. CDR3 in DNA: TGTGCCAGCAGCTTGGCCAGGACAGCCTCCTCTTGGGGTAGCAATCAGCCCCAGCATTTT. It encodes CASSLARTASSWGSNQPQHF.

CDR3 amino acids: CASSQESKDTDSGNTIYF. The CDR3 nucleotides are TGTGCCAGCAGCCAAGAATCAAAGGACACCGACTCTGGAAACACCATATATTTT. The chain links TRBV4-2 to TRBJ1-3, with D possibly matching TRBD1 (5 bases). Germline CDR1 LGHNA, CDR2 YNFKEQ. CDR3 size: 18 residues. V shed 0 bases and J shed 0 bases, with 15 bases lying between them.

The V call is TRBV7-9, the J call TRBJ2-1; D perhaps matches TRBD1 (6 bases). The CDR3 runs to 13 residues. V lost 5 bases, J lost 15 bases, and 20 bases lay in between. Germline-derived CDR1 and CDR2 are SEHNR and FQNEAQ (reference sequence). The CDR3 nucleotides read TGTGCCAGCAGCCAAGCACAACAGGGATTTTGGTTCTTC. Its protein is CASSQAQQGFWFF.

The V and J genes are TRBV7-3 and TRBJ2-1, with TRBD2 matching 12 bases. The CDR3 runs to 17 residues. The ends lost 5 bases at V and 5 bases at J; junction bases unmatched: 10. Germline CDR1 reads SGHTA; CDR2 reads FQGTGA. The CDR3 spells CASSASRRLAGDNEQFF. The CDR3 coding sequence is TGTGCCAGCAGCGCCTCCCGTCGACTAGCGGGGGACAATGAGCAGTTCTTC.

The chain carries TRBV7-9 and TRBJ2-7, with 8 nucleotides matching TRBD1. The length of the CDR3 is 14 residues. J gave up 1 base and V 5 bases, and 4 bases lay outside the gene matches. CDR1 and CDR2 from the germline V gene are SEHNR and FQNEAQ (reference sequence). The CDR3 sequence: CASSAGTGSYEQYF. The DNA of the CDR3 is TGTGCCAGCAGCGCCGGGACAGGATCCTACGAGCAGTACTTC.

Of note for this clone: Different DNA sequences within this sample yield the same CDR3. This chain uses TRBV5-1 with TRBJ2-1, with 9 bases aligning to TRBD1. The CDR3 totals 15 residues. Germline V lookup: CDR1 SGHRS, CDR2 YFSETQ. Unmatched junction bases numbered 4, after V lost 5 bases and J lost 1 base. DNA of the CDR3: TGCGCCAGCAGTCTGGGACAGGGATCCTACAATGAGCAGTTCTTC. Its protein is CASSLGQGSYNEQFF.

The chain couples TRBV19 to TRBJ1-5; the D is unclear. The V gene lost 3 bases and the J gene lost 9 bases, with 21 bases spanning the gap. The germline V gene encodes CDR1 LNHDA and CDR2 SQIVND (reference sequence). The CDR3 extends over 16 amino acids. CDR3 in amino acids: CASSMRPTRGFVPQHF. The CDR3 DNA reads as TGTGCCAGTAGTATGCGACCGACCCGAGGGTTTGTGCCCCAGCATTTT.

V gene TRBV6-7 combines with J gene TRBJ1-2, with D perhaps TRBD1 (6 bases). TRBV6-7 is annotated as an ORF whose role is uncertain. Trimming removed 5 bases from V and 2 bases from J, with 18 bases in between. The CDR3 is 16 residues long. DNA for the CDR3: TGTGCCAGCAGTACATATCACAGGGTCCTAAACTATGGCTACACCTTC. This encodes CASSTYHRVLNYGYTF.

The V call is TRBV27, the J call TRBJ2-7; TRBD2 agrees at 12 bases. V lost 5 bases, J lost 2 bases, and 7 bases stayed unmatched. From germline, CDR1 is MNHEY and CDR2 SMNVEV (reference sequence). This CDR3 is 16 amino acids long. The CDR3 sequence: CASSPRTSGAAYEQYF. The CDR3 DNA sequence: TGTGCCAGCAGTCCTCGGACTAGCGGGGCAGCCTACGAGCAGTACTTC.

V usage is TRBV6-5 and J usage is TRBJ1-2, with D perhaps TRBD1 (6 bases). CDR3 size: 13 residues. V lost 2 bases, J lost 8 bases, and 12 bases lay in between. CDR1 MNHEY and CDR2 SVGAGI come from the germline V gene. The DNA of the CDR3 is TGTGCCAGCAGTTACGGGGGGGCGCGAGGCTACACCTTC. Amino acids: CASSYGGARGYTF.

In DNA form, the CDR3 reads TGTGCCATTTTGGACAGGGGGAAGACCCAGTACTTC. Its protein product is CAILDRGKTQYF. V usage is TRBV12-1 and J usage is TRBJ2-5; TRBD1 is the table's D call, not checked against the DNA. TRBV12-1 is noted as a pseudogene. This CDR3 has 12 amino acids.

The chain links TRBV11-2 to TRBJ1-2; 8 bases are shared with TRBD1. This CDR3 has 14 residues. The V gene end was trimmed by 6 bases and the J gene end by 5 bases; junction bases not matched to a gene: 8. CDR1 SGHAT and CDR2 FQNNGV come from the germline V gene. The CDR3 sequence is CASRRPGQAYGYTF. The CDR3 coding sequence is TGTGCCAGCAGGCGGCCGGGACAGGCGTATGGCTACACCTTC.

V gene TRBV3-1 (or the pseudogene TRBV3-2) combines with J gene TRBJ1-1; possible D gene TRBD1, 5 bases. This CDR3 is built from 13 residues. Germline CDR1 and CDR2: LGHDT and YNNKEL (reference sequence). V shed 2 bases and J shed 11 bases, with 15 bases lying between them. The CDR3 protein is CASSQMQGFAAFF. CDR3 coding DNA: TGTGCCAGCAGCCAAATGCAGGGCTTTGCGGCTTTCTTT.

J is TRBJ1-1 and V is TRBV9, with D perhaps TRBD1 (5 bases). V lost 1 base and J lost 1, with 17 bases in between. The CDR3 spans 17 residues. Germline assignment: CDR1 SGDLS and CDR2 YYNGEE. The CDR3 reads CASSVKVDGGRNTEAFF. The CDR3 DNA reads as TGTGCCAGCAGCGTAAAAGTAGATGGGGGGAGGAACACTGAAGCTTTCTTT.